This passage covers 27 T cell receptor beta chains from one sample sequenced in a study of cytomegalovirus exposure and HLA in healthy donors (dated by TCRdb to about 2017). The method was the immunoSEQ multiplex PCR assay. A mixture of 60 forward primers for TCR Vbeta segments and 13 reverse primers for TCR Jbeta segments was used in the multiplex PCR. TCRdb provides this immuneACCESS table in a form limited to in-frame rearrangements. Some clones are lacking; in checked studies, under half of them reflect an unresolved V gene, and why the rest are absent is not known. Recorded for this sample are 90,000 to 150,000 clones; roughly 60% of them occurred a single time. The ten top clones hold 8% to 10% of the sample. Sequenced: PBMCs. Receptors originate from a man aged 35 to 55 in good health and CMV-seropositive.

J is TRBJ2-5 and V is TRBV4-1; D may be TRBD2 (6 bases). Between the trimmed V and J ends, which lost 3 bases and 2 bases, there was a span of 22 bases. This CDR3 is 18 amino acids long. Germline CDR1 and CDR2: MGHRA and YSYEKL. The CDR3: CASSHGWERAGLQETQYF. DNA of the CDR3: TGCGCCAGCAGCCATGGTTGGGAGCGGGCAGGGCTTCAAGAGACCCAGTACTTC.

J is TRBJ1-1 and V is TRBV19, with D perhaps matching TRBD1 (5 bases). Between the trimmed V and J ends, which lost 3 bases and 4 bases, there was a span of 12 bases. Per germline, CDR1 LNHDA and CDR2 SQIVND (reference sequence). CDR3 length: 14 amino acids. CDR3 DNA: TGTGCCAGTAGTATCCGGGGGTCGGGCACTGAAGCTTTCTTT. Protein: CASSIRGSGTEAFF.

This chain connects TRBV28 to TRBJ2-1; 14 nucleotides line up with TRBD2. Trimming took 6 bases from V and 7 from J; bases not matched to a gene: 14. Germline V gene sequence: CDR1 MDHEN, CDR2 SYDVKM. CDR3 length: 18 amino acids. The CDR3 DNA reads as TGTGCCAGCAGCAAGCCTGCTCGACTAGCGGGAGGGTTGAATGAGCAGTTCTTC. Translation gives CASSKPARLAGGLNEQFF.

As for this clone: The same CDR3 arises from other DNA sequences in this sample as well. The rearrangement links TRBV29-1 to TRBJ2-7, with 9 bases lining up with TRBD1. The J segment lost 2 bases and the V segment lost 6 bases, leaving 2 bases of the junction unmatched. This CDR3 contains 12 residues. Germline CDR1 and CDR2: SQVTM and ANQGSEA. The CDR3 DNA follows: TGCAGCGTCGGGACAGGGACCTACGAGCAGTACTTC. Translated, it gives CSVGTGTYEQYF.

CDR3 protein: CASNGLAGVRNTQYF. CDR3 nucleotides: TGCGCCAGCAACGGACTAGCGGGGGTCCGGAATACGCAGTATTTT. The genes are TRBV5-1 and TRBJ2-3, with 13 bases fitting TRBD2. This CDR3 is 15 amino acids long. The J segment lost 7 bases and the V segment lost 6 bases, leaving 8 bases of the junction unmatched. Germline V lookup: CDR1 SGHRS, CDR2 YFSETQ.

This clone was seen once. A far larger clone is one base from this, pointing to a likely read error. This sample includes further DNA sequences coding for the same CDR3. The chain uses TRBV6-5 and TRBJ1-1, with TRBD1 as a possible D gene (5 bases). This CDR3 spans 13 amino acids. CDR1 MNHEY and CDR2 SVGAGI come from the germline V gene. With 4 bases removed from V and 8 bases from J, the gap between germline ends came to 14 bases. CDR3: CASSFRQGVEAFF. CDR3 nucleotides: TGTGCCAGCAGTTTCCGGCAGGGTGTGGAAGCTTTCTTT.

A few counts support this clone. V gene TRBV27 combines with J gene TRBJ2-2; 14 bases line up with TRBD2. The CDR3 runs to 18 residues. Trimming cost V 4 bases and J 5 bases; bases outside gene matches: 9. From germline, CDR1 is MNHEY and CDR2 SMNVEV (reference sequence). The CDR3 reads CASSSGGLAGVGTGELFF. The CDR3 DNA is TGTGCCAGCAGTTCCGGGGGACTAGCGGGAGTAGGAACCGGGGAGCTGTTTTTT.

The chain links TRBV9 to TRBJ1-3; D may be TRBD1 (6 bases). The CDR3 runs to 15 residues. CDR1 SGDLS and CDR2 YYNGEE come from the germline V gene. V shed 4 bases and J shed 2 bases, with 13 bases lying between them. Here the CDR3 DNA reads TGTGCCAGCAGCTCCATCAAGGGGGCTGGAAACACCATATATTTT. Translated, it gives CASSSIKGAGNTIYF.

This clone appeared a single time. The chain couples TRBV4-1 to TRBJ1-1, with TRBD1 identical over 9 bases. Trimming at V came to 3 bases and at J to 4 bases, leaving 6 bases not matched to a gene. CDR3 size: 15 residues. In germline, CDR1 is MGHRA, CDR2 YSYEKL. CDR3 nucleotide sequence: TGCGCCAGCAGCCATCGTCCGGACAGGGGCACTGAAGCTTTCTTT. Its translation: CASSHRPDRGTEAFF.

The rearrangement joins TRBV2 to TRBJ2-5; tentatively, D is TRBD1 (7 bases). The CDR3 is 15 amino acids. Germline V gene lookup returns CDR1 SNHLY and CDR2 FYNNEI. The V end was cut by 4 bases, the J end by 5 bases, with 17 bases between. The CDR3 loop is CASSGSGGFMETQYF. The CDR3 bases are TGTGCCAGCAGTGGGTCAGGGGGGTTTATGGAGACCCAGTACTTC. Using reference TRBV2 and TRBJ2-5 for the parts outside the CDR3, the full variable domain is EPEVTQTPSHQVTQMGQEVILRCVPISNHLYFYWYRQILGQKVEFLVSFYNNEISEKSEIFDDQFSVERPDGSNFTLKIRSTKLEDSAMYFCASSGSGGFMETQYFGPGTRLLVL.

V and J are TRBV7-6 and TRBJ2-7; 10 positions match TRBD1. Germline V gene sequence: CDR1 SGHVS, CDR2 FNYEAQ. Trimming removed 4 bases from V and 6 bases from J; junction bases left unmatched: 6. This CDR3 has 14 residues. Here the CDR3 DNA reads TGTGCCAGCAGCTCCGGGACAGGGGATTCCGAGCAGTACTTC. Its protein is CASSSGTGDSEQYF.

V is TRBV6-5 and J is TRBJ2-7, with 8 bases fitting TRBD1. Per the germline V gene, CDR1 is MNHEY and CDR2 is SVGAGI. Trimming at V came to 2 bases and at J to 5 bases, leaving 5 bases not matched to a gene. This CDR3 region has 14 residues. Here the CDR3 reads CASSYQMTGDEQYF. CDR3 DNA sequence: TGTGCCAGCAGTTACCAGATGACAGGGGACGAGCAGTACTTC.

The chain has TRBV30 and TRBJ2-7, with D perhaps matching TRBD1 (6 bases). CDR3 size: 13 residues. The germline V and J ends were trimmed by 2 bases and 2 bases, with 10 bases remaining between them. Germline CDR1 reads GTSNPN; CDR2 reads SVGIG (reference sequence). The CDR3 DNA reads as TGTGCCTGGAGTAAGGGGGACGCCTACGAGCAGTACTTC. It yields the protein CAWSKGDAYEQYF.

The chain couples TRBV9 to TRBJ1-2, with TRBD1 identical over 7 bases. The junction had 9 bases not matched to a gene; V was cut back by 3 bases and J by 4 bases. The CDR3 contains 15 residues. CDR1 and CDR2 (germline): SGDLS, YYNGEE. The CDR3 DNA sequence: TGTGCCAGCAGCGGGACAGGACATGGAGGCTATGGCTACACCTTC. Its protein product is CASSGTGHGGYGYTF.

The V gene is TRBV9, the J gene TRBJ1-4; no clear D. Looked up from germline, CDR1 is SGDLS and CDR2 is YYNGEE. Trimming removed 0 bases at V and 4 bases at J, with 10 bases between. The CDR3 covers 15 residues. The CDR3 is CASSVAGSSNEKLFF. The CDR3 DNA is TGTGCCAGCAGCGTAGCAGGAAGCAGTAATGAAAAACTGTTTTTT.

The V gene is TRBV9, the J gene TRBJ2-1; 7 bases match TRBD2. The ends lost 2 bases at V and 0 bases at J; junction bases unmatched: 2. CDR1 is SGDLS and CDR2 is YYNGEE in the germline V gene. The CDR3 is made up of 15 amino acids. CDR3 coding DNA: TGTGCCAGCAGCGTCGGGACTACCTCCTACAATGAGCAGTTCTTC. Amino acids: CASSVGTTSYNEQFF.

The chain combines TRBV20-1 with TRBJ2-3; D gene unclear. This CDR3 is 11 amino acids long. Germline CDR1 and CDR2: DFQATT and SNEGSKA (reference sequence). The V end lost 6 bases, the J end lost 5 bases, and 9 bases lay between the germline ends. The CDR3 bases are TGCAGTGCCACTTACGGAGATACGCAGTATTTT. Translation: CSATYGDTQYF.

The V gene is TRBV5-1, the J gene TRBJ1-1; D ambiguous. Trimming took off 0 bases at V and 0 bases at J, with 9 bases between the two ends. The CDR3 totals 15 residues. Per the germline V gene, CDR1 is SGHRS and CDR2 is YFSETQ. CDR3 sequence (DNA): TGCGCCAGCAGCTTGGTCGCGACAATGAACACTGAAGCTTTCTTT. It yields the protein CASSLVATMNTEAFF.

This chain connects TRBV2 to TRBJ2-7; 9 bases align to TRBD1. This CDR3 spans 16 amino acids. Germline values: CDR1 SNHLY, CDR2 FYNNEI. Trimming cost V 0 bases and J 5 bases; bases outside gene matches: 8. The CDR3, as DNA: TGTGCCAGCAGTGAAGCGCGAGGACAGGGGTTCAACGAGCAGTACTTC. This sequence encodes CASSEARGQGFNEQYF.

The chain is built from TRBV5-1 and TRBJ2-7, with D perhaps matching TRBD1 (5 bases). The CDR3 consists of 15 residues. Germline V lookup: CDR1 SGHRS, CDR2 YFSETQ. V was cut by 1 base and J by 3 bases, with 14 bases left in between. The CDR3 DNA reads TGCGCCAGCAGCTTGTCAGGGATGTTTAGCTACGAGCAGTACTTC. Amino acid sequence: CASSLSGMFSYEQYF.

In its sample, this clone was seen a few times. The CDR3 here is CASSSGLAGEGRQYF. Written as DNA, the CDR3 is TGTGCCAGCAGTTCGGGACTAGCGGGAGAGGGGAGGCAGTATTTT. The chain couples TRBV27 to TRBJ2-3, with 14 bases fitting TRBD2. The J segment lost 11 bases and the V segment lost 4 bases, leaving 8 bases of the junction unmatched. Germline loops: CDR1 MNHEY, CDR2 SMNVEV (reference sequence). This CDR3 has 15 residues.

This sequence joins TRBV10-2 and TRBJ2-1; 7 nucleotides match TRBD1. Germline CDR1 reads WSHSY; CDR2 reads SAAADI. This CDR3 is built from 14 residues. Losses at the gene ends were 3 bases for V and 8 bases for J; bases not matched to a gene: 7. CDR3 residues: CASSDAGGGDEQFF. The CDR3 region has the DNA TGCGCCAGCAGTGATGCAGGGGGTGGCGATGAGCAGTTCTTC.

The V call is TRBV7-7, the J call TRBJ2-5; D is possibly TRBD2 (6 bases). CDR1 SSHAT and CDR2 FNYEAQ come from the germline V gene (reference sequence). This CDR3 region has 14 residues. The germline V and J ends were trimmed by 1 base and 4 bases, with 10 bases remaining between them. This chain's CDR3 is CASSLGGGVETQYF. The CDR3 DNA is TGTGCCAGCAGCTTAGGCGGAGGGGTAGAGACCCAGTACTTC.

This chain connects TRBV28 to TRBJ1-3; D is uncertain. In germline, CDR1 is MDHEN, CDR2 SYDVKM. The V and J ends lost 3 bases and 4 bases respectively, with 7 bases between them. The CDR3 is made up of 13 amino acids. The CDR3 nucleotides read TGTGCCAGCAGTTTTCCCCAAGGAAACACCATATATTTT. Translation gives CASSFPQGNTIYF.

J is TRBJ2-7 and V is TRBV6-6, with D perhaps TRBD1 (5 bases). Looked up from germline, CDR1 is MNHNY and CDR2 is SVGAGI (reference sequence). The CDR3 runs to 15 residues. V gave up 0 bases and J gave up 1 base, with 10 bases separating them. CDR3 in DNA: TGTGCCAGCAGTTACTCCCCCCAGGGTTCCTACGAGCAGTACTTC. Residues: CASSYSPQGSYEQYF.

The J gene is TRBJ2-5, the V gene TRBV4-2; 8 positions match TRBD2. This CDR3 spans 13 amino acids. Germline CDR1 LGHNA, CDR2 YNFKEQ. V shed 4 bases and J 7 bases; nucleotides not matched to a gene: 5. This CDR3 reads CASSPGGGLTQYF. CDR3 DNA sequence: TGTGCCAGCAGCCCCGGCGGGGGGTTGACCCAGTACTTC.

The chain joins TRBV5-1 to TRBJ1-5, with D perhaps matching TRBD1 (5 bases). The CDR3 has 14 amino acids. CDR1 is SGHRS and CDR2 is YFSETQ in the germline V gene. The germline V and J ends were trimmed by 4 bases and 5 bases, with 13 bases remaining between them. CDR3 protein: CASSDGQGDQPQHF. CDR3 DNA: TGCGCCAGCAGCGACGGACAAGGGGATCAGCCCCAGCATTTT.